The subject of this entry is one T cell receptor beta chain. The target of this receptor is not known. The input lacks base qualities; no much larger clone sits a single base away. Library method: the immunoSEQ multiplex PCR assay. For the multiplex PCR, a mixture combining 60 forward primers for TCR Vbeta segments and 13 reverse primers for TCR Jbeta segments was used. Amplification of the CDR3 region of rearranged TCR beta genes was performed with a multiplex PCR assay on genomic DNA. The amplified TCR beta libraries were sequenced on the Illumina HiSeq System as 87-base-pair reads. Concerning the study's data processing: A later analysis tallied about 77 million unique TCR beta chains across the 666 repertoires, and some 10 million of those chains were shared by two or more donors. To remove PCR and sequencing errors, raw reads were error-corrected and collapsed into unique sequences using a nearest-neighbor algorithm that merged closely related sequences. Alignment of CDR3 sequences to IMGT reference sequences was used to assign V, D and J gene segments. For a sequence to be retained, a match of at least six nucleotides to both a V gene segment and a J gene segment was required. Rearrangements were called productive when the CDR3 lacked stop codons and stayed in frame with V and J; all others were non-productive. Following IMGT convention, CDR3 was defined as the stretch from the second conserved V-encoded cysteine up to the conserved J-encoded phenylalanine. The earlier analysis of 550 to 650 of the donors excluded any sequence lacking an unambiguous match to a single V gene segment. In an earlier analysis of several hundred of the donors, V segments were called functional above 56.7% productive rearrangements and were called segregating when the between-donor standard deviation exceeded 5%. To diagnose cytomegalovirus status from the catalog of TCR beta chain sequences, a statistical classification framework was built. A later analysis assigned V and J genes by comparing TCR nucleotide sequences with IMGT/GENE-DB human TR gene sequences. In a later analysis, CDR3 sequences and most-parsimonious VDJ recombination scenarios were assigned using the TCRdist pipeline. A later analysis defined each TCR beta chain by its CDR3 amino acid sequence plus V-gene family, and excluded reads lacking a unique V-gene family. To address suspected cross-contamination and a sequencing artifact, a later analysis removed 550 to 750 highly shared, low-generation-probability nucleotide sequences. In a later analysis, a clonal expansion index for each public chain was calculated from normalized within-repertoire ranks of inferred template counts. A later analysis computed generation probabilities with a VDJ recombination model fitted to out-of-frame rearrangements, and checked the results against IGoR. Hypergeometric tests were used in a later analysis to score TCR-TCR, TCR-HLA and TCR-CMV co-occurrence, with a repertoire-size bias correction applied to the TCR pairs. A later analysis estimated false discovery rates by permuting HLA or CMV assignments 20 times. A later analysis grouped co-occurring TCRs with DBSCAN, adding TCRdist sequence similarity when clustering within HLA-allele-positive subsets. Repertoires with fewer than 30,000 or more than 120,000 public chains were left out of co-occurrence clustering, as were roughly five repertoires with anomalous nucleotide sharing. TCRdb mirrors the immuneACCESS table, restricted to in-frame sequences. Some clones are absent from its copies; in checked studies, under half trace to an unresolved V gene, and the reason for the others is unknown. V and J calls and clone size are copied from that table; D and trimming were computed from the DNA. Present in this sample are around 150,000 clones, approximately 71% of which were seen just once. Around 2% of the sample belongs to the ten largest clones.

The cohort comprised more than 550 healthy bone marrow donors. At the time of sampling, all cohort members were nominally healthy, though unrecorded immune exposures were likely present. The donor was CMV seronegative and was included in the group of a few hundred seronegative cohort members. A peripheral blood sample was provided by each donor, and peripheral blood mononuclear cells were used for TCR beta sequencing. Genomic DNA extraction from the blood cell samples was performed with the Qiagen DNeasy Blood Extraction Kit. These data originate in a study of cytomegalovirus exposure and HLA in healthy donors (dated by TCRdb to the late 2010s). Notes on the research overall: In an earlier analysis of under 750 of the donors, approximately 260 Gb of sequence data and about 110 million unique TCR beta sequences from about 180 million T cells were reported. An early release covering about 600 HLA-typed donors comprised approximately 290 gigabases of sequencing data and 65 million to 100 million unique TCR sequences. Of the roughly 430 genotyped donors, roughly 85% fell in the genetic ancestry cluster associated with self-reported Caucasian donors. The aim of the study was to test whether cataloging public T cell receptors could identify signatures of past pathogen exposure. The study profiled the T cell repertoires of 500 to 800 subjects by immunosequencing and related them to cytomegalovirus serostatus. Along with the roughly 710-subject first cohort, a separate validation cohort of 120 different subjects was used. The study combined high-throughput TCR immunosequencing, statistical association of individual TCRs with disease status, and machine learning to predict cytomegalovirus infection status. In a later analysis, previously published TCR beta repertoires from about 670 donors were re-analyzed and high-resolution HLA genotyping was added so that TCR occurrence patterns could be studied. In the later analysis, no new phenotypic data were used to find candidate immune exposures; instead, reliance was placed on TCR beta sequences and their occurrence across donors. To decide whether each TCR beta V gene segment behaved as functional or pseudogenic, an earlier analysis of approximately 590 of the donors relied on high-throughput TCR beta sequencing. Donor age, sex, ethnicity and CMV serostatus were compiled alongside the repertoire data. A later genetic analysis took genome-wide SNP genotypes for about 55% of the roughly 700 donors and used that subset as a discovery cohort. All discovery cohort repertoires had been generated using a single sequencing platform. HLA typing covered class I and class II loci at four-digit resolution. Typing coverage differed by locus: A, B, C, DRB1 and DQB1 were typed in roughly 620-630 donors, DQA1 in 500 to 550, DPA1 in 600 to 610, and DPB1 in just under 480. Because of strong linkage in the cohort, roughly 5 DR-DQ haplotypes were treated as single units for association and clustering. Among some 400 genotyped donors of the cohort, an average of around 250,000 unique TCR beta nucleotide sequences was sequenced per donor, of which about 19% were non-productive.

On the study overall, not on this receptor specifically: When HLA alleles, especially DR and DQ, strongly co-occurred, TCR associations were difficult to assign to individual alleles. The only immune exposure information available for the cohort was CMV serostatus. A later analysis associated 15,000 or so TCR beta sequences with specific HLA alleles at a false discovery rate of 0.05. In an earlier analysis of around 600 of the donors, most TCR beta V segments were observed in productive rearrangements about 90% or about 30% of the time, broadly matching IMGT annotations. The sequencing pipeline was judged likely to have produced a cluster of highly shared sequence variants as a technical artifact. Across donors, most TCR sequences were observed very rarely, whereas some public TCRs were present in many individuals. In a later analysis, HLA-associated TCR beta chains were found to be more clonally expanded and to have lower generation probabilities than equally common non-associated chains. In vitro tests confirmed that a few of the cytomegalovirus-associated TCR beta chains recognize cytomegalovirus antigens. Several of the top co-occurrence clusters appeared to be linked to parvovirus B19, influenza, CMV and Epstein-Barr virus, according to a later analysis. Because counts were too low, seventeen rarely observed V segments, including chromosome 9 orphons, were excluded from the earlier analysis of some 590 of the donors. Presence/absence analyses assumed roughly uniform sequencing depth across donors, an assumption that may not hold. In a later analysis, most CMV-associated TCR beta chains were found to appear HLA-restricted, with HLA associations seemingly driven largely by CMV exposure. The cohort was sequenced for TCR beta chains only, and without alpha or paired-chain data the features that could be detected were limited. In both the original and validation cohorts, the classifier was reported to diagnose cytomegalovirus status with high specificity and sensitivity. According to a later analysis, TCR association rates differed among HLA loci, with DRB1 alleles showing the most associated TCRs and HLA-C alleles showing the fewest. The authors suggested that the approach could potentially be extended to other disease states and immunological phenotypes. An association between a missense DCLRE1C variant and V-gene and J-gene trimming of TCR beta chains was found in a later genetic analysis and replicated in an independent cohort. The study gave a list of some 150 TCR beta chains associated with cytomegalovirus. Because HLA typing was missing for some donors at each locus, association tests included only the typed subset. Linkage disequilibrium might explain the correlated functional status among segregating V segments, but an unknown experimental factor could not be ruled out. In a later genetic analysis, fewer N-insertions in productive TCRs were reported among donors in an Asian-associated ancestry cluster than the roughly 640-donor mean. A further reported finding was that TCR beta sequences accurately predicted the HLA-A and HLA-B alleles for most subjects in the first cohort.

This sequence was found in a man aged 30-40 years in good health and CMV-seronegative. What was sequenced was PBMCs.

The bases read TGTGCTAGTGGTTTTCTGGCGGGAGGCTCCTACAATGAGCAGTTCTTC. This encodes CASGFLAGGSYNEQFF. Recombination connected TRBV12-5 to TRBJ2-1, and TRBD2 aligns with 8 junction nucleotides. Trimming accounts for 3 bases at V and 0 bases at J, while the number of junction bases matched to no gene is 4. The CDR3 holds 16 amino acids from the cysteine to the phenylalanine. Left in the record is the CDR3 DNA by itself, 48 bases read in frame from the first base. Per the germline V gene, LGHNT is the CDR1 and FRNRAP is the CDR2.